Each of the 28 T cell receptor beta chains below was sequenced from the same sample in a study of cytomegalovirus exposure and HLA in healthy donors. The PCR was carried out with 60 Vbeta primers and 13 Jbeta primers. TCRdb's table, derived via immunoSEQ multiplex PCR, lists solely in-frame clones and lacks some. Of approximately 170,000 clones in the sample, around 81% are singletons; the top ten hold roughly 1.9%. Sequencing input: PBMCs. Receptors were obtained from a woman in her 30s in good health and CMV-seropositive.

The genes are TRBV19 and TRBJ1-4; TRBD1 might be the D (5 bases). Germline lookup yields CDR1 LNHDA and CDR2 SQIVND (reference sequence). The CDR3 is 16 amino acids. With 4 bases removed from V and 2 bases from J, the gap between germline ends came to 14 bases. CDR3 amino acids: CASSTPTAYTNEKLFF. The CDR3 DNA reads TGTGCCAGTAGTACCCCGACAGCCTACACTAATGAAAAACTGTTTTTT.

This clone has only one observation. V gene TRBV7-9 combines with J gene TRBJ1-1; no firm D call. The CDR3 extends over 13 amino acids. V was trimmed by 3 bases and J by 1 base, leaving 6 bases between them. Looked up from germline, CDR1 is SEHNR and CDR2 is FQNEAQ (reference sequence). CDR3 amino acids: CASSFQSNTEAFF. DNA of the CDR3: TGTGCCAGCAGCTTTCAATCGAACACTGAAGCTTTCTTT. The full variable domain, completed using reference TRBV7-9 and TRBJ1-1, is DTGVSQNPRHKITKRGQNVTFRCDPISEHNRLYWYRQTLGQGPEFLTYFQNEAQLEKSRLLSDRFSAERPKGSFSTLEIQRTEQGDSAMYLCASSFQSNTEAFFGQGTRLTVV.

The rearrangement joins TRBV9 to TRBJ2-7; D unresolved. V shed 0 bases and J shed 0 bases, with 10 bases lying between them. CDR3 size: 15 residues. CDR1 SGDLS and CDR2 YYNGEE come from the germline V gene. The CDR3: CASSVAAHISYEQYF. The CDR3 DNA sequence: TGTGCCAGCAGCGTAGCCGCACACATCTCCTACGAGCAGTACTTC.

This chain uses TRBV7-7 with TRBJ2-1, with TRBD2 identical over 7 bases. This CDR3 is built from 16 residues. The germline gives CDR1 SSHAT, CDR2 FNYEAQ (reference sequence). V lost 1 base and J lost 1; bases outside the gene matches: 4. CDR3 nucleotides: TGTGCCAGCAGCTTAGTGGCGGGAGAGTCCTACAATGAGCAGTTCTTC. Its protein product is CASSLVAGESYNEQFF.

The chain is built from TRBV5-1 and TRBJ2-6; 7 nucleotides agree with TRBD1. Germline CDR1 reads SGHRS; CDR2 reads YFSETQ. This CDR3 is built from 18 residues. The junction had 11 bases not matched to a gene; V was cut back by 5 bases and J by 0 bases. CDR3 in amino acids: CASRDPGTASSGANVLTF. CDR3 DNA: TGCGCCAGCAGGGACCCCGGGACAGCCTCCTCTGGGGCCAACGTCCTGACTTTC.

The rearrangement joins TRBV19 to TRBJ2-3; 7 nucleotides line up with TRBD2. Germline V gene sequence: CDR1 LNHDA, CDR2 SQIVND (reference sequence). This CDR3 contains 15 residues. J lost 5 bases, V lost 3 bases, and 8 bases had no gene match. Here the CDR3 DNA reads TGTGCCAGTAGTATCGGAGCGGGGCCCTTAGATACGCAGTATTTT. Translating it yields CASSIGAGPLDTQYF.

This chain links TRBV6-5 with TRBJ1-1, with D uncertain. The CDR3 runs 14 residues. With 2 bases removed from V and 0 bases from J, the gap between germline ends came to 7 bases. Germline V CDR1 and CDR2: MNHEY, SVGAGI. The CDR3 DNA follows: TGTGCCAGCAGTTACGGAGAAATGAACACTGAAGCTTTCTTT. Protein sequence: CASSYGEMNTEAFF.

This chain joins TRBV4-3 and TRBJ2-1; 8 nucleotides line up with TRBD2. The V segment lost 0 bases and the J segment 8 bases; nucleotides outside the gene matches: 6. This CDR3 spans 15 amino acids. Germline loops: CDR1 LGHNA, CDR2 YSLEER. CDR3 protein: CASSQDRAGAYEQFF. Here the CDR3 DNA reads TGCGCCAGCAGCCAAGATAGAGCGGGGGCGTATGAGCAGTTCTTC.

The chain has TRBV19 and TRBJ1-2; no clear D gene. The germline V gene encodes CDR1 LNHDA and CDR2 SQIVND (reference sequence). The CDR3 totals 15 residues. With 3 bases removed from V and 5 bases from J, the gap between germline ends came to 16 bases. DNA for the CDR3: TGTGCCAGTAGTATCAACGCCGGGTCCCAATATGGCTACACCTTC. It specifies CASSINAGSQYGYTF.

This clone was observed once. The rearrangement links TRBV19 to TRBJ2-2; no definite D call. Germline V gives CDR1 LNHDA, CDR2 SQIVND (reference sequence). The V end lost 7 bases, the J end lost 1 base, and 7 bases lay between the germline ends. CDR3 length: 13 amino acids. This CDR3 reads CASNEQNTGELFF. The CDR3 DNA is TGTGCCAGTAACGAACAGAACACCGGGGAGCTGTTTTTT.

The chain has TRBV30 and TRBJ1-2; TRBD1 matches 7 bases. V lost 3 bases and J lost 4; bases outside the gene matches: 8. CDR1 and CDR2 from the germline V gene are GTSNPN and SVGIG (reference sequence). CDR3 size: 14 residues. The CDR3 loop reads CAWSSGQHSYGYTF. In nucleotides, the CDR3 is TGTGCCTGGAGCTCGGGACAGCACTCCTATGGCTACACCTTC.

CDR3 loop: CASTLDGGSNEQYF. CDR3 coding DNA: TGTGCCAGCACCCTCGACGGGGGGTCCAACGAGCAGTACTTC. The chain links TRBV2 to TRBJ2-7; TRBD2 matches 7 bases. From germline, CDR1 is SNHLY and CDR2 FYNNEI. This CDR3 has 14 residues. V shed 7 bases and J 5 bases; nucleotides not matched to a gene: 11.

The chain is built from TRBV27 and TRBJ2-1, with 14 positions matching TRBD2. V shed 6 bases and J 8 bases; nucleotides not matched to a gene: 9. The CDR3 has 16 amino acids. Germline V lookup: CDR1 MNHEY, CDR2 SMNVEV (reference sequence). CDR3 residues: CASSLTSGGVGHEQFF. CDR3 DNA sequence: TGTGCCAGCAGCCTGACTAGCGGGGGGGTGGGCCATGAGCAGTTCTTC.

The CDR3 reads CASSSMTAYYGYTF. The CDR3 DNA is TGCGCCAGCAGCTCCATGACTGCCTACTATGGCTACACCTTC. The chain links TRBV5-1 to TRBJ1-2; unclear D gene. V dropped 3 bases and J dropped 3 bases, with 12 bases sitting between them. Germline V gene lookup returns CDR1 SGHRS and CDR2 YFSETQ. This CDR3 is built from 14 residues.

The chain links TRBV7-2 to TRBJ1-2; no clear D. Between the trimmed V and J ends, which lost 3 bases and 6 bases, there was a span of 14 bases. CDR3 size: 14 residues. Germline V gene data show CDR1 as SGHTA and CDR2 as FQGNSA. The CDR3 nucleotides are TGTGCCAGCAGCTTGTGGAGTTCCCATGATGGCTACACCTTC. Amino acid sequence: CASSLWSSHDGYTF.

The CDR3 reads CASSDPQSGQGLGDTQYF. The CDR3 DNA follows: TGTGCCAGCAGTGACCCGCAATCGGGACAGGGATTAGGAGATACGCAGTATTTT. The chain uses TRBV25-1 and TRBJ2-3; 9 bases align to TRBD1. CDR1 is MGHDK, CDR2 SYGVNS, per germline. CDR3 length: 18 residues. J lost 5 bases, V lost 3 bases, and 15 bases had no gene match.

The V call is TRBV19, the J call TRBJ1-5, with D unclear. The CDR3 has 10 amino acids. Trimming cost V 7 bases and J 9 bases, with 7 bases left between them. Germline CDR1 and CDR2: LNHDA and SQIVND (reference sequence). Here the CDR3 DNA reads TGTGCCAGTAATCCCCGGCCCCAGCATTTT. Translated, it gives CASNPRPQHF.

The CDR3 nucleotides are TGCGCCAGCAGTGGGCGGAGCGCGAACACCGGGGAGCTGTTTTTT. Its translation is CASSGRSANTGELFF. The gene calls are TRBV10-2 and TRBJ2-2; D uncertain. CDR1 and CDR2 from the germline V gene are WSHSY and SAAADI. Trimming removed 4 bases at V and 0 bases at J, with 9 bases between. The CDR3 has 15 residues.

The chain uses TRBV5-1 and TRBJ1-1; no clear D. The CDR3 runs 16 residues. The V end lost 1 base, the J end lost 1 base, and 14 bases lay between the germline ends. Per the germline V gene, CDR1 is SGHRS and CDR2 is YFSETQ. Written as DNA, the CDR3 is TGCGCCAGCAGCTTGAGGTCGCGGGATCCGAACACTGAAGCTTTCTTT. Its translation is CASSLRSRDPNTEAFF.

This clone has just one count. The chain uses TRBV2 and TRBJ2-3; maybe TRBD1 (5 bases). V was pared by 7 bases and J by 6 bases, with 11 bases between. The CDR3 covers 12 residues. Germline-derived CDR1 and CDR2 are SNHLY and FYNNEI. Here the CDR3 DNA reads TGTGCCAGCATAGAAAGGGGCGATACGCAGTATTTT. This gives the protein CASIERGDTQYF.

The V gene is TRBV9, the J gene TRBJ2-7; D is perhaps TRBD2 (6 bases). V shed 4 bases and J shed 4 bases, with 18 bases lying between them. The CDR3 covers 15 residues. Germline lookup yields CDR1 SGDLS and CDR2 YYNGEE. CDR3 protein: CASSPRDFEGYEQYF. The CDR3 DNA sequence: TGTGCCAGCAGCCCCCGGGACTTCGAGGGGTACGAGCAGTACTTC.

This rearrangement joins TRBV9 to TRBJ1-4; D is unresolved. Between the trimmed V and J ends, which lost 0 bases and 7 bases, there was a span of 4 bases. The CDR3 length is 12 residues. Germline CDR1 is SGDLS and CDR2 is YYNGEE. This chain's CDR3 is CASSVDGEKLFF. Here the CDR3 DNA reads TGTGCCAGCAGCGTAGACGGTGAAAAACTGTTTTTT.

The genes are TRBV7-8 and TRBJ2-7; D remains ambiguous. Germline lookup yields CDR1 SGHVS and CDR2 FQNEAQ. The V end lost 5 bases, the J end lost 1 base, and 3 bases lay between the germline ends. The CDR3 contains 11 residues. The CDR3 sequence: CASSPSYEQYF. In DNA form, the CDR3 reads TGTGCCAGCAGCCCTTCCTACGAGCAGTACTTC.

This chain links TRBV5-6 with TRBJ1-1, with D tentatively TRBD1 (5 bases). CDR3 length: 13 amino acids. CDR1 is SGHDT, CDR2 YYEEEE, per germline. V was cut by 3 bases and J by 6 bases, with 12 bases left in between. CDR3 protein: CASSWGEGSEAFF. The CDR3 DNA sequence: TGTGCCAGCAGCTGGGGGGAGGGCTCTGAAGCTTTCTTT.

Of note for this clone: At one end, the junction sequence differs from germline, possibly due to a read error. V gene TRBV7-9 combines with J gene TRBJ2-5; D gene uncertain. The CDR3 runs to 15 residues. Germline V gene sequence: CDR1 SEHNR, CDR2 FQNEAQ (reference sequence). This CDR3 is CSSSFTKQPAETQYF. CDR3 DNA sequence: TGTTCCAGCAGCTTTACCAAACAACCCGCAGAGACCCAGTACTTC.

This chain links TRBV4-3 with TRBJ1-2; tentative D call: TRBD1 (6 bases). V gave up 0 bases and J gave up 4 bases, with 18 bases separating them. The germline V gene encodes CDR1 LGHNA and CDR2 YSLEER. The length of the CDR3 is 17 residues. The CDR3 loop reads CASSQDDHREIPYGYTF. CDR3 bases: TGCGCCAGCAGCCAAGATGACCACAGGGAAATCCCCTATGGCTACACCTTC.

This clone was observed many times. V usage is TRBV14 and J usage is TRBJ2-7; 8 nucleotides match TRBD1. Germline V gives CDR1 SGHDN, CDR2 FVKESK. After removal of 6 bases from V and 2 bases from J, the junction contained 9 bases not matched to a gene. CDR3 length equals 15 residues. CDR3 in amino acids: CASRATGDTTYEQYF. The CDR3 DNA reads as TGTGCCAGCAGGGCGACAGGGGACACAACCTACGAGCAGTACTTC.

This clone was detected only a few times. The chain has TRBV9 and TRBJ1-3; D remains ambiguous. Trimming took 4 bases from V and 0 from J, leaving 8 bases between them. Germline V gene data show CDR1 as SGDLS and CDR2 as YYNGEE. This CDR3 is 14 amino acids long. The CDR3 region is CASSLGSSGNTIYF. CDR3 in DNA: TGTGCCAGCAGCCTAGGGAGCTCTGGAAACACCATATATTTT.